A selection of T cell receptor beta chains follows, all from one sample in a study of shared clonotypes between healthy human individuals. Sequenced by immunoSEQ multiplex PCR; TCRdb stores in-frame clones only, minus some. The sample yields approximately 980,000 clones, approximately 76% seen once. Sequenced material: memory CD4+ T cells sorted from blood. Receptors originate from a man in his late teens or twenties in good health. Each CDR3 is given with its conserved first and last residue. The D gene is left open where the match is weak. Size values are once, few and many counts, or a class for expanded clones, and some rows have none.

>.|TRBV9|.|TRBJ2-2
CASSVSWDNTGELFF
TGTGCCAGCAGCGTAAGCTGGGACAACACCGGGGAGCTGTTTTTT
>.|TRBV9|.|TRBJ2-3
CASGAVPSTDTQYF
TGTGCCAGCGGGGCCGTCCCTAGCACAGATACGCAGTATTTT
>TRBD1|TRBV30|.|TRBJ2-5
CAWRNPGGQETQYF
TGTGCCTGGAGAAACCCAGGGGGTCAAGAGACCCAGTACTTC
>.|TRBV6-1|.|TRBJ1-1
CATRAELNTEAFF
TGTGCCACCAGGGCCGAATTGAACACTGAAGCTTTCTTT
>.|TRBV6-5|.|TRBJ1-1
CASSYLQSGDTEAFF
TGTGCCAGCAGTTACTTACAATCGGGGGACACTGAAGCTTTCTTT
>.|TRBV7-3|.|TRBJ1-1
CASSLFVGSPEAFF
TGTGCCAGCAGCTTGTTCGTGGGGTCCCCTGAAGCTTTCTTT
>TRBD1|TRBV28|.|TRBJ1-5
CASSPGGSNQPQHF
TGTGCCAGCAGTCCAGGGGGTAGCAATCAGCCCCAGCATTTT
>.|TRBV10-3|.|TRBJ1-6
CAISAGRGGNSPLHF
TGTGCCATCAGTGCTGGCAGGGGTGGTAATTCACCCCTCCACTTT
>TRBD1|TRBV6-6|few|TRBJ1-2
CASSYPVQGANYGYTF
TGTGCCAGCAGTTACCCTGTACAGGGGGCTAACTATGGCTACACCTTC
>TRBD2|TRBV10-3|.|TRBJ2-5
CAISDWTSGEAYQETQYF
TGTGCCATCAGTGACTGGACTAGCGGGGAGGCTTACCAAGAGACCCAGTACTTC
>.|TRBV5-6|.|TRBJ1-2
CASSPGTTNYGYTF
TGTGCCAGCAGCCCAGGGACTACTAACTATGGCTACACCTTC
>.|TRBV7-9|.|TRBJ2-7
CASSSDSSPYEQYF
TGTGCCAGCAGTTCCGATTCCTCCCCCTACGAGCAGTACTTC
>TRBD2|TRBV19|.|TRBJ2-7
CASSMRRGSYEQYF
TGTGCCAGTAGTATGAGGCGGGGGAGCTACGAGCAGTACTTC
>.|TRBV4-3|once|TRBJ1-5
CASSPDGGLNQPQHF
TGCGCCAGCAGCCCCGACGGGGGGCTCAATCAGCCCCAGCATTTT
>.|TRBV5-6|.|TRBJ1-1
CASSLGAGNTEAFF
TGTGCCAGCAGCTTGGGGGCAGGGAACACTGAAGCTTTCTTT
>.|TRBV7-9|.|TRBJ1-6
CASSLHGGNSPLHF
TGTGCCAGCAGCCTACACGGGGGAAATTCACCCCTCCACTTT
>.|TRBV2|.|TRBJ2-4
CASSDVIAGKNIQYF
TGTGCCAGCAGCGATGTAATAGCTGGCAAAAACATTCAGTACTTC
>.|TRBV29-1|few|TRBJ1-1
CSVVRVINTEAFF
TGCAGCGTTGTCAGAGTAATCAACACTGAAGCTTTCTTT
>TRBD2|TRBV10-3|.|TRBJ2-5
CAISDSGRARQETQYF
TGTGCCATCAGTGATAGCGGGAGGGCCCGGCAGGAGACCCAGTACTTC
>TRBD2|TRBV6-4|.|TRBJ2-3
CATQSSGEDTQYF
TGTGCCACCCAGAGTAGCGGGGAGGATACGCAGTATTTT
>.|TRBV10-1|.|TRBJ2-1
CASSVGTSYNEQFF
TGCGCCAGCAGTGTCGGGACCTCGTACAATGAGCAGTTCTTC
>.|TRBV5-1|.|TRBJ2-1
CASRKDTDQYNEQFF
TGCGCCAGCAGGAAGGACACCGACCAATACAATGAGCAGTTCTTC
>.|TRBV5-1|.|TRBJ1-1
CASGLTGSNTEAFF
TGCGCCAGCGGCTTGACGGGTTCTAACACTGAAGCTTTCTTT
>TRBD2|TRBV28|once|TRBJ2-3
CASSSPPSGGPTDTQYF
TGTGCCAGCAGTTCCCCTCCTAGCGGGGGGCCCACAGATACGCAGTATTTT
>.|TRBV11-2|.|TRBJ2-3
CASSLDGVSTDTQYF
TGTGCCAGCAGCTTAGACGGGGTTAGCACAGATACGCAGTATTTT